This T cell receptor beta chain was captured by sequencing in a study of response to subunit inactivated influenza vaccine. This clonotype appeared a few times. TCRdb fed the RT-PCR reads into MiXCR, producing one record per CDR3 protein. Found here are more than 550,000 distinct CDR3 sequences, 12% of them singletons; the top ten hold roughly 10%. Trimming stripped 0 bases from V and 4 bases from J, with 12 bases between. Looked up from germline, CDR1 is SGHAT and CDR2 is FQNNGV. The CDR3 consists of 15 residues. The sequence was collected from a man in his fifties who received an inactivated influenza vaccine. The V gene is TRBV11-2, the J gene TRBJ2-5, with D perhaps matching TRBD1 (5 bases). The sample consisted of PBMCs from blood, taken on the day of vaccination. Here the CDR3 reads CASSLDLWQGETQYF. For the CDR3, the DNA is TGTGCCAGCAGCTTAGATCTATGGCAGGGAGAGACCCAGTACTTC.